This T cell receptor beta chain was observed in a study of shared clonotypes between healthy human individuals. Using immunoSEQ multiplex PCR, the repertoire was profiled, and TCRdb retains in-frame clones only, with some absent. The table has some 1,100,000 clones, more than 75% seen once. Notes on the study in general: An anticipated effect of sequencing depth on clonotype sharing among donors was recognized.

Each of the donors was a healthy adult who was HIV-negative and had not had a recent acute infection or vaccination. Both subsets, CD45RA+ naive and CD45RA-negative memory, were split from the CD4+ cells. Concerning this clone: Antigen unknown.

This CDR3 is built from 19 residues. Germline CDR1 reads MGHRA; CDR2 reads YSYEKL. V was cut by 1 base and J by 0 bases, with 16 bases left in between. This sequence joins TRBV4-1 and TRBJ2-6; no definite D call. The sequence derives from a man between 18 and 29 years old in good health. Some clones in this sample may be carry-over from other donors' samples. The sample was memory CD4+ T cells from PBMCs. Sample subset: CD45RA-negative fraction. CDR3 DNA: TGCGCCAGCAGCCAAGTGAAGGGTTCCCTCCACTCTGGGGCCAACGTCCTGACTTTC. Its translation is CASSQVKGSLHSGANVLTF.